What follows are 25 T cell receptor beta chains derived from one specimen sequenced in a study of tissue T cells after allogeneic stem cell transplantation. The time point: mouse harvest day 14 after allogeneic transplant. Mouse grafts combined 10^7 T-cell-depleted bone marrow cells with 10^6 splenic CD5+ T cells. Profiling relied on immunoSEQ multiplex PCR, and the TCRdb table lists in-frame clones only, not all of them. The sample yields about 9,000 clones, around 33% seen once. Sequenced input: skin. These receptors were obtained from a female BALB/c mouse given C57BL/6 T cells with graft-versus-host disease after an allogeneic hematopoietic cell transplant.

Details on this clone: The gene names here belong to mouse. The sequenced fragment ends 1 residue before the CDR3 boundary, so the rest is inferred from the germline J gene. The chain has TRBV31 and TRBJ1-2; tentative D call: TRBD1 (6 bases). Germline CDR1 reads GKSSPN; CDR2 reads SITVG. This CDR3 region has 16 residues. V was cut by 1 base and J by 0 bases, with 15 bases left in between. This chain's CDR3 is CAWSRQQGGANSDYTF. Partial CDR3 DNA: TGTGCCTGGAGTCGACAACAGGGAGGAGCAAACTCCGACTACACC. The complete variable domain, with remaining parts taken from reference TRBV31 and TRBJ1-2, reads AQTIHQWPVAEIKAVGSPLSLGCTIKGKSSPNLYWYWQATGGTLQQLFYSITVGQVESVVQLNLSASRPKDDQFILSTEKLLLSHSGFYLCAWSRQQGGANSDYTFGSGTRLLVI.

As regards this clone: Mouse names are used for the genes. The DNA ends 1 residue before the CDR3 does, and the rest of the CDR3 is filled in from the germline J gene. This chain joins TRBV2 and TRBJ2-2, with TRBD2 identical over 8 bases. The V gene end was trimmed by 0 bases and the J gene end by 4 bases; junction bases not matched to a gene: 1. CDR1 and CDR2 (germline): LGHNA, YSYQKL. The CDR3 has 15 amino acids. CDR3 in amino acids: CASSQDGGGTGQLYF. CDR3 bases read: TGTGCCAGCAGCCAAGATGGGGGGGGCACCGGGCAGCTCTAC. The full variable domain, rest sourced from reference TRBV2 and TRBJ2-2, is DPKIIQKPKYLVAVTGSEKILICEQYLGHNAMYWYRQSAKKPLEFMFSYSYQKLMDNQTASSRFQPQSSKKNHLDLQITALKPDDSATYFCASSQDGGGTGQLYFGEGSKLTVL.

This clone occurred once. Gene names are the mouse ones. The CDR3 end falls 1 residue outside the read, so it is completed with the germline J gene. J is TRBJ1-3 and V is TRBV19; TRBD1 is a possible D gene (6 bases). The CDR3 is 14 amino acids. The V and J ends lost 1 base and 2 bases respectively, with 7 bases between them. CDR1 and CDR2 from the germline V gene are FNHDT and SITEND (reference sequence). The CDR3 region is CASSIRGAGNTLYF. The part of the CDR3 DNA that was read is TGTGCCAGCAGTATAAGGGGGGCTGGAAATACGCTCTAT.

This clone was detected once. Genes and germline are mouse. The read terminates 1 residue before the CDR3 end, so the remaining end is supplied by the germline J gene. The chain joins TRBV31 to TRBJ2-3; 10 bases are shared with TRBD2. The CDR3 is 15 amino acids. Germline V gene data show CDR1 as GKSSPN and CDR2 as SITVG. V was clipped by 2 bases and J by 1 base; unmatched bases: 3. The CDR3 sequence: CAWSGLGVCAETLYF. CDR3 DNA (partial): TGTGCCTGGAGTGGACTGGGGGTTTGTGCAGAAACGCTGTAT.

Worth noting for this clone: Gene names and germline match the mouse. The read falls 1 residue short of the CDR3 end, and the missing part is taken from the germline J gene. The chain combines TRBV26 with TRBJ1-1; D gene uncertain. This CDR3 region has 12 residues. Between the trimmed V and J ends, which lost 2 bases and 1 base, there was a span of 2 bases. CDR1 KGHPV and CDR2 FQNQEV come from the germline V gene (reference sequence). CDR3: CASSLINTEVFF. The part of the CDR3 DNA that was read is TGTGCCAGCAGTCTGATAAACACAGAAGTCTTC.

This clone is termed medium-sized. Gene names denote mouse genes. With the read ending 1 residue before the CDR3 end, the germline J gene is used to fill in that end. The chain couples TRBV13-1 to TRBJ1-3, with TRBD1 as a possible D gene (6 bases). Trimming pared 0 bases from V and 2 bases from J, leaving 6 bases between. Germline V CDR1 and CDR2: NSHNY, SYGAGN. CDR3 size: 14 residues. CDR3 DNA (partial): TGTGCCAGCAGTGATGAGGGGGCTGGAAATACGCTCTAT. This codes for CASSDEGAGNTLY. The complete CDR3 protein is CASSDEGAGNTLYF.

This clone turned up a few times. The gene names here belong to mouse. The CDR3 is cut off 1 residue early in the read; its end comes from the germline J gene. The rearrangement uses TRBV26 and TRBJ1-2, with 7 bases matching TRBD1. The V gene's germline CDR1 is KGHPV and CDR2 FQNQEV (reference sequence). The length of the CDR3 is 14 residues. J lost 1 base, V lost 5 bases, and 4 bases had no gene match. CDR3 DNA, as far as it was read: TGTGCCAGCAGTTCCCAGGGGGGAAACTCCGACTACACC. Amino acid sequence: CASSSQGGNSDYT. The whole CDR3 protein is CASSSQGGNSDYTF.

To note about this clone: Genes and germline are mouse. The CDR3 is cut off 1 residue early in the read; its end comes from the germline J gene. Other DNA sequences of this sample code for an identical CDR3. J is TRBJ2-7 and V is TRBV26, with D perhaps being TRBD1 or TRBD2 (5 bases each). The germline V gene has CDR1 KGHPV and CDR2 FQNQEV (reference sequence). Trimming took off 3 bases at V and 0 bases at J, with 9 bases between the two ends. The CDR3 is 14 residues long. CDR3 in amino acids: CASSLGGSSYEQYF. The sequenced CDR3 bases are TGTGCCAGCAGTCTCGGGGGAAGCTCCTATGAACAGTAC.

Note on this clone: Genes and germline come from the mouse. The CDR3 sequence is CASSLDSGNTLYF. The sequenced CDR3 bases are TGTGCCAGCAGTCTAGATTCTGGAAATACGCTCTAT. The V gene is TRBV26, the J gene TRBJ1-3; unclear D gene. The CDR3 extends 1 residue past the end of the read, so its final part is completed from the germline J gene. The V gene's germline CDR1 is KGHPV and CDR2 FQNQEV (reference sequence). V shed 3 bases and J shed 0 bases, with 3 bases lying between them. The CDR3 covers 13 residues.

About this clone: These gene names are mouse names. Coverage ceases 1 residue before the CDR3 finishes, and the germline J gene fills in the end. The chain has TRBV26 and TRBJ1-1; the D is unclear. The ends were cut back, 1 base at V and 0 bases at J, with 3 bases in the middle. The germline V gene has CDR1 KGHPV and CDR2 FQNQEV (reference sequence). This CDR3 comprises 13 residues. The CDR3 protein is CASSLYANTEVFF. CDR3 DNA, as far as it was read: TGTGCCAGCAGTCTGTACGCAAACACAGAAGTCTTC.

Within the sample, this clone is medium-sized. Each gene name is a mouse one. From the germline J gene comes the end of the CDR3, since the read stops 1 residue before it. The chain couples TRBV26 to TRBJ1-2; D unclear. Trimming took off 2 bases at V and 0 bases at J, with 7 bases between the two ends. CDR3 size: 14 residues. CDR1 and CDR2 from the germline V gene are KGHPV and FQNQEV (reference sequence). CDR3 DNA, as far as it was read: TGTGCCAGCAGTCTGACAGCCACAAACTCCGACTACACC. Translated, it gives CASSLTATNSDYT. The full CDR3 sequence reads CASSLTATNSDYTF.

To note about this clone: Gene names follow the mouse nomenclature. Coverage ceases 1 residue before the CDR3 finishes, and the germline J gene fills in the end. The sample has other DNA sequences that encode this CDR3 too. The rearrangement links TRBV23 to TRBJ2-5; the table's TRBD2 call for D was not verified on the DNA. This CDR3 region has 14 residues. CDR1 is KGHTA, CDR2 FQNQQP, per germline. The CDR3 region is CSSSPDWGGDTQYF. CDR3 DNA (partial): TGCTCCAGCAGTCCCGACTGGGGGGGAGACACCCAGTAC.

Judged by abundance, this clone is medium-sized. The germline and genes are mouse ones. The read ends 1 residue before the CDR3 terminus; that terminus is restored from the germline J gene. The rearrangement links TRBV26 to TRBJ2-1, with 10 bases lining up with TRBD1. The CDR3 consists of 13 residues. Germline loops: CDR1 KGHPV, CDR2 FQNQEV (reference sequence). J lost 5 bases, V lost 5 bases, and 0 bases had no gene match. The sequenced CDR3 bases are TGTGCCAGCAGTGGGACAGGGGATGCTGAGCAGTTC. Translating it yields CASSGTGDAEQF. The whole CDR3 is CASSGTGDAEQFF.

Relative to its sample, this clone is medium-sized. Mouse gene names and germline throughout. The CDR3 extends 1 residue past the end of the read, so its final part is completed from the germline J gene. This chain joins TRBV23 and TRBJ1-1. The germline V gene has CDR1 KGHTA and CDR2 FQNQQP. CDR3 length: 13 residues. The CDR3 spells CSSSQGGNTEVFF. The part of the CDR3 DNA that was read is TGCTCCAGCAGTCAAGGGGGGAACACAGAAGTCTTC.

This clone was observed a few times. The germline and genes are mouse ones. The read terminates 1 residue before the CDR3 end, so the remaining end is supplied by the germline J gene. The chain uses TRBV5 and TRBJ2-3; TRBD1 matches at 12 bases. Unmatched junction bases numbered 4, after V lost 3 bases and J lost 0 bases. In germline, CDR1 is LGHNA, CDR2 YNLKQL (reference sequence). The CDR3 is made up of 17 amino acids. CDR3 residues: CASSQGQGASSAETLYF. The sequenced part of the CDR3 DNA is TGTGCCAGCAGCCAGGGACAGGGGGCCTCTAGTGCAGAAACGCTGTAT.

About this clone: Mouse gene names and germline throughout. The CDR3 extends 1 residue past the end of the read, so its final part is completed from the germline J gene. This chain links TRBV26 with TRBJ2-4, with D tentatively TRBD1 (5 bases). This CDR3 contains 13 residues. CDR1 and CDR2 from the germline V gene are KGHPV and FQNQEV (reference sequence). Between the trimmed V and J ends, which lost 7 bases and 1 base, there was a span of 9 bases. The CDR3 loop is CASTQGGQNTLYF. The sequenced part of the CDR3 DNA is TGTGCCAGCACTCAGGGTGGTCAAAACACCTTGTAC.

As concerns this clone: Gene names are the mouse ones. The read is 1 residue too short to cover the CDR3 end, so that end is filled in from the germline J gene. The V call is TRBV26, the J call TRBJ2-2; 9 bases align to TRBD1. This CDR3 comprises 15 residues. Germline V CDR1 and CDR2: KGHPV, FQNQEV (reference sequence). The ends lost 4 bases at V and 4 bases at J; junction bases unmatched: 4. Incomplete CDR3 DNA: TGTGCCAGCAGTCCCGGGACAGGGCGCACCGGGCAGCTCTAC. Protein sequence: CASSPGTGRTGQLY. The entire CDR3 sequence reads CASSPGTGRTGQLYF.

As regards this clone: The genes and germline here are from mouse. The CDR3 loop reads CASSIGTRSGNTLYF. CDR3 DNA, as far as it was read: TGTGCCAGCAGTATCGGGACACGTTCTGGAAATACGCTCTAT. The chain uses TRBV13-1 and TRBJ1-3; perhaps TRBD1 as D (6 bases). The read gets to within 1 residue of the CDR3 end, and the germline J gene fills in the rest. Germline CDR1 reads NSHNY; CDR2 reads SYGAGN. The V and J ends lost 4 bases and 0 bases respectively, with 11 bases between them. The CDR3 has 15 residues.

Turning to this clone: Mouse names are used for the genes. The CDR3 extends 1 residue past the end of the read, so its final part is completed from the germline J gene. V gene TRBV3 combines with J gene TRBJ2-7; TRBD1 matches 7 bases. Germline V gene data show CDR1 as SNHLY and CDR2 as FYNGKV (reference sequence). J was trimmed by 7 bases and V by 5 bases; bases with no gene match: 8. The CDR3 extends over 13 amino acids. CDR3: CASSPTGRGEQYF. CDR3 DNA, as far as it was read: TGTGCCAGCAGCCCGACAGGGAGGGGGGAACAGTAC.

A remark on this clone: All gene names here are mouse names. From the germline J gene comes the end of the CDR3, since the read stops 1 residue before it. This sequence joins TRBV26 and TRBJ2-5; D not certain. Germline CDR1 is KGHPV and CDR2 is FQNQEV (reference sequence). The CDR3 spans 13 residues. V was pared by 2 bases and J by 4 bases, with 7 bases between. The chain's CDR3 is CASSLVGKDTQYF. Incomplete CDR3 DNA: TGTGCCAGCAGTCTGGTCGGGAAAGACACCCAGTAC.

This clone appeared a few times. The germline and genes are mouse ones. The read stops 1 residue short of the end of the CDR3; the missing end is completed from the germline J gene. This chain uses TRBV26 with TRBJ1-4; 9 bases are shared with TRBD1. V lost 3 bases to trimming and J lost 6 bases; unmatched junction nucleotides: 2. The germline CDR1 and CDR2 sequences are KGHPV and FQNQEV (reference sequence). This CDR3 has 14 amino acids. Incomplete CDR3 DNA: TGTGCCAGCAGTCTTAGGACAGGGGACGAAAGATTATTT. Translating gives CASSLRTGDERLF. The whole CDR3 protein is CASSLRTGDERLFF. Full variable domain (outside the CDR3, taken from reference TRBV26 and TRBJ1-4): NSKVIQTPRYLVKGQGQKAKMRCIPEKGHPVVFWYQQNKNNEFKFLINFQNQEVLQQIDMTEKRFSAECPSNSPCSLEIQSSEAGDSALYLCASSLRTGDERLFFGHGTKLSVL.

This clone rates as medium-sized. Mouse germline and gene names are used. The read finishes 1 residue shy of the CDR3 end, and the germline J gene is used to complete it. V and J are TRBV26 and TRBJ2-3, with D tentatively TRBD1 (6 bases). V lost 5 bases, J lost 2 bases, and 11 bases lay in between. Germline assignment: CDR1 KGHPV and CDR2 FQNQEV (reference sequence). This CDR3 is built from 14 residues. The CDR3 bases that were read are TGTGCCAGCAGTGGGGACATCAATGCAGAAACGCTGTAT. Protein sequence: CASSGDINAETLY. The whole CDR3 protein reads CASSGDINAETLYF.

For this clone: The listed genes are named as in mouse. The CDR3 end is not reached by the read, which stops 1 residue before it; the germline J gene fills it in. The chain joins TRBV19 to TRBJ2-4; D gene unclear. Germline V CDR1 and CDR2: FNHDT, SITEND (reference sequence). The CDR3 spans 14 residues. V shed 1 base and J shed 1 base, with 7 bases lying between them. The covered CDR3 bases are TGTGCCAGCAGTATAACGGGTGGTCAAAACACCTTGTAC. Translating gives CASSITGGQNTLY. The full CDR3 protein reads CASSITGGQNTLYF.

By share of the sample, this clone is medium-sized. The genes and germline here are from mouse. Sequencing ends 1 residue short of the CDR3 end; the germline J gene provides the rest. The chain combines TRBV26 with TRBJ1-3; possibly TRBD1 for D (6 bases). Between the trimmed V and J ends, which lost 4 bases and 2 bases, there was a span of 9 bases. This CDR3 region has 14 residues. Germline assignment: CDR1 KGHPV and CDR2 FQNQEV (reference sequence). CDR3 in amino acids: CASSRGGPGNTLYF. The sequenced CDR3 bases are TGTGCCAGCAGTCGTGGGGGGCCTGGAAATACGCTCTAT.

On this clone: The gene symbols are mouse symbols. The CDR3 bases that were read are TGTGCCAGCTCTCTCGGACAGTTAATTTCCAACGAAAGATTATTT. Translated: CASSLGQLISNERLF. The whole CDR3 protein is CASSLGQLISNERLFF. The J gene is TRBJ1-4, the V gene TRBV12-1; D is perhaps TRBD1 (6 bases). The CDR3 goes on 1 residue after the read ends, and that part is filled in from the germline J gene. This CDR3 region has 16 residues. Deletions cut 0 bases from V and 0 bases from J, with 10 bases between. Germline values: CDR1 SGHSN, CDR2 HYEKVE.